The entry below describes one T cell receptor (beta chain). What it binds is unknown. The read terminates 3 residues ahead of where the CDR3 ends, so the germline J gene completes it. The data were obtained in a study of T cell clonality in common variable immunodeficiency. Study-wide results and limits: In common variable immunodeficiency, TCR beta chains reportedly carried fewer deletions and N-nucleotide insertions. CVID subjects had higher TCRbeta clonality than healthy controls, most marked in about a third. What drives increased CVID clonality needs T cell subpopulation sequencing.

CVID and control samples used equivalent genomic DNA input. Data came from immunoSEQ multiplex PCR; TCRdb stores just in-frame clones and leaves some out. This sample comprises around 50,000 clones, none seen once only. Germline V lookup: CDR1 KGHSH, CDR2 LQKENI. This CDR3 contains 14 residues. V gene TRBV18 combines with J gene TRBJ2-4; 7 nucleotides align to TRBD2. The clonotype was recovered from a person aged 18-69 years in good health. Sequencing input: peripheral blood mononuclear cells. The CDR3: CASSPAIWDYGQYF. The CDR3 bases that were read are TGTGCCAGCTCACCAGCAATTTGGGACTATGGT.